A single T cell receptor beta chain is shown here with its context. This specimen belongs to a study of shared clonotypes between healthy human individuals. Produced via immunoSEQ multiplex PCR; TCRdb's table is partial and in-frame only. This sample has under 650,000 clones; 90% to 96% occur once, and the top ten carry 0.06%. CDR3 size: 14 residues. V was cut by 4 bases and J by 4 bases, with 12 bases left in between. The germline CDR1 and CDR2 sequences are SGHRS and YFSETQ. V gene TRBV5-1 combines with J gene TRBJ1-3, with unresolved D. Material: naive CD4+ T cells sorted from blood. Subset of the sample: CD45RA+ positively selected. This receptor was identified in a woman in her thirties in good health. CDR3 nucleotide sequence: TGCGCCAGCAGCCTGGATTCGCCCGGAAACACCATATATTTT. Protein product: CASSLDSPGNTIYF.